The 23 T cell receptor beta chains presented below share a single source sample, sequenced in a study of blood T cell repertoires in COVID-19. The method was immunoSEQ multiplex PCR; TCRdb's version includes in-frame clones alone and lacks a portion of them. Of 470,000 or so clones in the sample, approximately 85% were seen once. The source material was peripheral blood. The receptor source for this set is a human donor in a cohort sampled during active COVID-19.

The chain combines TRBV29-1 with TRBJ2-7; possibly TRBD1 for D (6 bases). V lost 4 bases and J lost 2, with 12 bases in between. Germline CDR1 SQVTM, CDR2 ANQGSEA. This CDR3 contains 13 residues. The CDR3 here is CSVGSGVTYEQYF. CDR3 sequence (DNA): TGCAGCGTTGGGTCAGGGGTAACCTACGAGCAGTACTTC.

The rearrangement uses TRBV19 and TRBJ1-6, with D possibly TRBD1 on 5 matching bases. CDR1 LNHDA and CDR2 SQIVND come from the germline V gene (reference sequence). CDR3 size: 12 residues. V shed 9 bases and J shed 8 bases, with 11 bases lying between them. The CDR3 is CASGRGYSPLHF. CDR3 bases: TGTGCCAGCGGACGGGGGTATTCACCCCTCCACTTT.

The chain links TRBV6-5 to TRBJ2-1, with 7 bases that match TRBD1. The CDR3 loop spans 15 amino acids. From germline, CDR1 is MNHEY and CDR2 SVGAGI. J lost 1 base, V lost 7 bases, and 7 bases had no gene match. CDR3 sequence (DNA): TGTGCCAGCACCCGGGACAGACTGTCCTACAATGAGCAGTTCTTC. This encodes CASTRDRLSYNEQFF.

The sample holds a few counts of this clone. The rearrangement joins TRBV6-5 to TRBJ1-1; tentatively, D is TRBD1 (5 bases). CDR1 is MNHEY, CDR2 SVGAGI, per germline. V dropped 6 bases and J dropped 5 bases, with 19 bases sitting between them. This CDR3 spans 15 amino acids. CDR3 region: CASRGPGGKFTEAFF. The DNA for the CDR3 is TGTGCCAGCAGGGGGCCGGGTGGAAAGTTTACTGAAGCTTTCTTT.

The genes are TRBV6-5 and TRBJ2-7; 10 bases align to TRBD2. With 4 bases clipped from V and 7 bases from J, the junction kept 10 bases outside the gene matches. The CDR3 sequence is 15 residues long. Germline CDR1 reads MNHEY; CDR2 reads SVGAGI. Here the CDR3 DNA reads TGTGCCAGCAGTTTCCAGCGGGAGGGCCGGGGGGAGCAGTACTTC. It translates to CASSFQREGRGEQYF.

The rearrangement links TRBV29-1 to TRBJ2-7; 14 nucleotides align to TRBD2. The germline V gene encodes CDR1 SQVTM and CDR2 ANQGSEA. V shed 7 bases and J 4 bases; nucleotides not matched to a gene: 3. The CDR3 is made up of 13 amino acids. The CDR3: CSAGTSGSYEQYF. In nucleotides, the CDR3 is TGCAGCGCCGGGACTAGCGGGAGTTACGAGCAGTACTTC.

This clone has only one observation. V and J are TRBV2 and TRBJ2-7; 7 nucleotides agree with TRBD1. Germline CDR1 reads SNHLY; CDR2 reads FYNNEI. Losses at the gene ends were 1 base for V and 0 bases for J; bases not matched to a gene: 9. CDR3 size: 17 residues. The CDR3 loop reads CASSEGGGLASSYEQYF. The CDR3 bases are TGTGCCAGCAGTGAAGGAGGGGGCCTCGCAAGCTCCTACGAGCAGTACTTC.

This clone was found a few times. The junction departs from the called germline gene at one end, perhaps through a read error. The chain combines TRBV7-7 with TRBJ2-7; weak D call: TRBD1 (6 bases). The CDR3 covers 15 residues. Germline V lookup: CDR1 SSHAT, CDR2 FNYEAQ (reference sequence). In nucleotides, the CDR3 is TGTGCTAGCAGCCCTGGGTCTGATCCTAGGGGGGAGCAGTACTTC. Its translation is CASSPGSDPRGEQYF.

J is TRBJ2-7 and V is TRBV5-1, with 10 bases matching TRBD2. CDR3 length: 17 amino acids. The trim removed 4 bases at V and 4 bases at J, leaving 14 bases unmatched. Germline loops: CDR1 SGHRS, CDR2 YFSETQ. In DNA form, the CDR3 reads TGCGCCAGCAGCCGGACCCCCCTAGCGGGAGTTCATTACGAGCAGTACTTC. Translation gives CASSRTPLAGVHYEQYF.

This clone was seen only once. The chain is built from TRBV3-1 (or the pseudogene TRBV3-2) and TRBJ2-7, with 11 bases matching TRBD2. The CDR3 contains 14 residues. In germline, CDR1 is LGHDT, CDR2 YNNKEL (reference sequence). The V and J ends lost 6 bases and 0 bases, in that order; junction bases with no gene match: 1. Here the CDR3 reads CASRGTSGSYEQYF. The CDR3 DNA is TGTGCCAGCAGGGGGACTAGCGGCTCCTACGAGCAGTACTTC.

A single count supports this clone. DNA of the CDR3: TGTGCCAGTACCCGCACCTTGGCAGGTTCTTACAATGAGCAGTTCTTC. It yields the protein CASTRTLAGSYNEQFF. The gene calls are TRBV19 and TRBJ2-1; no firm D call. The germline V gene has CDR1 LNHDA and CDR2 SQIVND (reference sequence). Trimming took 7 bases from V and 4 from J, leaving 20 bases between them. CDR3 length equals 16 residues. The full variable domain, its missing parts supplied by reference TRBV19 and TRBJ2-1, is DGGITQSPKYLFRKEGQNVTLSCEQNLNHDAMYWYRQDPGQGLRLIYYSQIVNDFQKGDIAEGYSVSREKKESFPLTVTSAQKNPTAFYLCASTRTLAGSYNEQFFGPGTRLTVL.

This clone came up a few times. The chain carries TRBV7-3 and TRBJ2-1; the D gene is possibly TRBD1 (6 bases). CDR3 size: 15 residues. Germline CDR1 and CDR2: SGHTA and FQGTGA. Trimming pared 5 bases from V and 3 bases from J, leaving 14 bases between. The CDR3 sequence is CASSPWAGVYNEQFF. The CDR3 DNA follows: TGTGCCAGCAGCCCATGGGCAGGGGTCTACAATGAGCAGTTCTTC. Variable domain in full (rest from reference TRBV7-3 and TRBJ2-1): GAGVSQTPSNKVTEKGKYVELRCDPISGHTALYWYRQSLGQGPEFLIYFQGTGAADDSGLPNDRFFAVRPEGSVSTLKIQRTERGDSAVYLCASSPWAGVYNEQFFGPGTRLTVL.

The rearrangement links TRBV4-1 to TRBJ1-2; a weak D match, TRBD1 (5 bases). The germline CDR1 and CDR2 sequences are MGHRA and YSYEKL. V was pared by 7 bases and J by 3 bases, with 18 bases between. This CDR3 region has 15 residues. The CDR3 DNA is TGCGCCAGCAATATAAAGGAGGGGAACCACTATGGCTACACCTTC. Protein sequence: CASNIKEGNHYGYTF.

In its sample, this clone was seen a few times. The V and J genes are TRBV9 and TRBJ2-1; 8 nucleotides agree with TRBD2. CDR3 size: 16 residues. Germline CDR1 and CDR2: SGDLS and YYNGEE. With 0 bases clipped from V and 9 bases from J, the junction kept 11 bases outside the gene matches. The CDR3 is CASSVARTSGRGEQFF. The CDR3 region has the DNA TGTGCCAGCAGCGTAGCTAGAACCAGCGGGAGAGGTGAGCAGTTCTTC.

This sequence joins TRBV19 and TRBJ2-3; 12 nucleotides line up with TRBD2. CDR1 is LNHDA and CDR2 is SQIVND in the germline V gene (reference sequence). V dropped 1 base and J dropped 4; count of bases not matched to a gene: 12. This CDR3 spans 19 amino acids. The CDR3 region has the DNA TGTGCCAGTAGTATAGCCACTAGCGGGAGGATAAGTAGGGCAGATACGCAGTATTTT. This gives the protein CASSIATSGRISRADTQYF.

The chain employs TRBV6-6 and TRBJ1-4; D is unclear. Trimming stripped 6 bases from V and 4 bases from J, with 3 bases between. From germline, CDR1 is MNHNY and CDR2 SVGAGI (reference sequence). The length of the CDR3 is 11 residues. The CDR3 here is CASSRNEKLFF. The DNA of the CDR3 is TGTGCCAGCAGCCGTAATGAAAAACTGTTTTTT.

The genes are TRBV7-2 and TRBJ2-1; 8 bases match TRBD2. With V trimmed by 5 bases and J by 8 bases, 8 bases remained unmatched. The CDR3 runs 14 residues. Germline lookup yields CDR1 SGHTA and CDR2 FQGNSA. DNA for the CDR3: TGTGCCAGCAGCCCTGAGCGGGAGACCGATGAGCAGTTCTTC. Protein product: CASSPERETDEQFF.

The chain has TRBV2 and TRBJ2-1; 10 positions match TRBD1. This CDR3 contains 14 residues. V dropped 10 bases and J dropped 5; count of bases not matched to a gene: 8. Germline assignment: CDR1 SNHLY and CDR2 FYNNEI. This CDR3 is CATFRDRGNNEQFF. CDR3 nucleotide sequence: TGTGCCACCTTCCGGGACAGGGGAAACAATGAGCAGTTCTTC.

V is TRBV7-3 and J is TRBJ2-5; TRBD1 matches 8 bases. The CDR3 runs 15 residues. Germline V gene data show CDR1 as SGHTA and CDR2 as FQGTGA. Trimming took 3 bases from V and 2 from J; bases not matched to a gene: 5. The CDR3 bases are TGTGCCAGCAGCTTCTCACAGGGGGGACAAGAGACCCAGTACTTC. This encodes CASSFSQGGQETQYF.

The chain joins TRBV5-1 to TRBJ2-2, with 11 bases identical to TRBD2. The V segment lost 7 bases and the J segment 2 bases; nucleotides outside the gene matches: 4. The CDR3 is 15 amino acids. Germline CDR1 reads SGHRS; CDR2 reads YFSETQ. For the CDR3, the DNA is TGCGCCAGCGGACGACTAGCGGGAAACACCGGGGAGCTGTTTTTT. Translation gives CASGRLAGNTGELFF.

The sample holds one count of this clone. CDR3 in DNA: TGTGCCAGCAGCCCGGGACTAGCGGGAATAACAGATACGCAGTATTTT. Protein sequence: CASSPGLAGITDTQYF. The chain uses TRBV5-4 and TRBJ2-3, with 13 bases aligning to TRBD2. This CDR3 is 16 amino acids long. V was clipped by 4 bases and J by 3 bases; unmatched bases: 5. CDR1 and CDR2 from the germline V gene are SGHNT and YYREEE (reference sequence).

This chain joins TRBV5-1 and TRBJ2-3; D might be TRBD2 (6 bases). Trimming cost V 2 bases and J 3 bases, with 13 bases left between them. This CDR3 is built from 15 residues. Germline CDR1 and CDR2: SGHRS and YFSETQ. The CDR3 reads CASSFDGSGTDTQYF. CDR3 nucleotide sequence: TGCGCCAGCAGCTTTGACGGGAGCGGTACAGATACGCAGTATTTT.

The rearrangement uses TRBV6-4 and TRBJ1-1, with unresolved D. This CDR3 has 14 amino acids. Trimming shortened V by 6 bases and J by 2 bases, and 13 bases separated the two germline ends. Germline CDR1 and CDR2: MRHNA and SNTAGT. Here the CDR3 reads CASSLGGGNTEAFF. Here the CDR3 DNA reads TGTGCCAGCAGCCTGGGTGGAGGCAACACTGAAGCTTTCTTT.